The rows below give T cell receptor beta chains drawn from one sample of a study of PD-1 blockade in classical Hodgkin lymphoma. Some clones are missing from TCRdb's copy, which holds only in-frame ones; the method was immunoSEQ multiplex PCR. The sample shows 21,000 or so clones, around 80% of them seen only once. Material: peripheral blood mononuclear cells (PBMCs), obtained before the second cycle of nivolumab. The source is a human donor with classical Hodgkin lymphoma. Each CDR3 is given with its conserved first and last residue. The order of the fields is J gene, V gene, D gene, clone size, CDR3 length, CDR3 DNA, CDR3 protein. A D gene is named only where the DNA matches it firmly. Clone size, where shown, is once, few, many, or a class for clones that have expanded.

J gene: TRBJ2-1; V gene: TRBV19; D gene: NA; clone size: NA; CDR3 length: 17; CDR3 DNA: TGTGCCAGTAGTATAGATGGAGCGAGACCCTACTACAATGAGCAGTTCTTC; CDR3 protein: CASSIDGARPYYNEQFF
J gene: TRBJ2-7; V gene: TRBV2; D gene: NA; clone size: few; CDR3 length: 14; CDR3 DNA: TGTGCCAGCTCCGGGGTCCTGGCCTCCTACGAGCAGTACTTC; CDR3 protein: CASSGVLASYEQYF
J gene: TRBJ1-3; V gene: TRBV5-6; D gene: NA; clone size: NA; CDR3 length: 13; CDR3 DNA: TGTGCCAGCACCCTGACGGGAGGAAACACCATATATTTT; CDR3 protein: CASTLTGGNTIYF
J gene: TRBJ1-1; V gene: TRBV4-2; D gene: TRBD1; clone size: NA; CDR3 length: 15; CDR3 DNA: TGTGCCAGCAGCCACAACAGGGGGATGAACACTGAAGCTTTCTTT; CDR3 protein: CASSHNRGMNTEAFF
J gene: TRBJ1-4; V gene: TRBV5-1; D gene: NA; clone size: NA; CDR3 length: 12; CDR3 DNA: TGCGCCAGCAGCTTGACAGGGGAAAAACTGTTTTTT; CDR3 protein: CASSLTGEKLFF
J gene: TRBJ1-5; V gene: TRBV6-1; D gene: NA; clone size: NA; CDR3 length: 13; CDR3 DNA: TGTGCCAGCAGTGAAGAAGGGAGGCAGCCCCAGCATTTT; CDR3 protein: CASSEEGRQPQHF
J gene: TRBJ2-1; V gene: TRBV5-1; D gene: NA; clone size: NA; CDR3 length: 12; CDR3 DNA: TGCGCCAGCAGCTTCGACGGCTATGAGCAGTTCTTC; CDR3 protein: CASSFDGYEQFF
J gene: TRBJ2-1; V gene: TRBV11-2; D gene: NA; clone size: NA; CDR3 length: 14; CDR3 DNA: TGTGCCAGCAGCATCAGGGTGACCTACAATGAGCAGTTCTTC; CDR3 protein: CASSIRVTYNEQFF
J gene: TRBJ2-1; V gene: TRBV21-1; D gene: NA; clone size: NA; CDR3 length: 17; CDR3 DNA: TGTGCCAGCAGCTCCATCCCTCTGACAGGGGTCTACAATGAGCAGTTCTTC; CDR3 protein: CASSSIPLTGVYNEQFF
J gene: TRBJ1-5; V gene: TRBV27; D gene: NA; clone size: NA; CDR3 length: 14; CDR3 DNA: TGTGCCAGCAGTTTCAGGGAAGGGAGTCAGCCCCAGCATTTT; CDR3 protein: CASSFREGSQPQHF
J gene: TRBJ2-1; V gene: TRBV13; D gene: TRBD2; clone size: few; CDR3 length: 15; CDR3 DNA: TGTGCCAGCAGCTTATCTAGCGGCTCCTACAATGAGCAGTTCTTC; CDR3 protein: CASSLSSGSYNEQFF
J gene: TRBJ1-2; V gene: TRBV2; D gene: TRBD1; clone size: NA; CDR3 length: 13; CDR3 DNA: TGTGCCAGCAGCGCAGGACAGGGGGTCGGCTACACCTTC; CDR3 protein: CASSAGQGVGYTF
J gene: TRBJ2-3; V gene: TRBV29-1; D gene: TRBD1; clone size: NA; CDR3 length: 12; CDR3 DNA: TGCAGCGTTGAAGATTTACAGGGGCCGCAGTATTTT; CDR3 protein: CSVEDLQGPQYF
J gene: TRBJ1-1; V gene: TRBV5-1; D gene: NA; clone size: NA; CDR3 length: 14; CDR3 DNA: TGCGCCAGCAGCGGCAGGGGTGGGGGAACTGAAGCTTTCTTT; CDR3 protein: CASSGRGGGTEAFF
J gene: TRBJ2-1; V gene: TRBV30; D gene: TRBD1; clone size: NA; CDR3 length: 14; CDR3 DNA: TGTGCCAGTAAACCAGGGGGCTCCTACAATGAGCAGTTCTTC; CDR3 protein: CASKPGGSYNEQFF
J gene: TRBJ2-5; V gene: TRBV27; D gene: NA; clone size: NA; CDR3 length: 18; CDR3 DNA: TGTGCCAGCAGTTTATCCCCCACCGGGAAACCCCGGGCAGAGACCCAGTACTTC; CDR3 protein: CASSLSPTGKPRAETQYF
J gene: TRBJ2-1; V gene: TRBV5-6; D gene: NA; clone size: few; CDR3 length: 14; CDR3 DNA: TGTGCCAGCAGCTTTCGACAGGTATACAATGAGCAGTTCTTC; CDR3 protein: CASSFRQVYNEQFF
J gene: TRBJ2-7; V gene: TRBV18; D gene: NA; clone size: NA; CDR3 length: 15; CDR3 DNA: TGTGCCAGCTCACCAGGGGCGGGGATCGGGGACGAGCAGTACTTC; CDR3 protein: CASSPGAGIGDEQYF
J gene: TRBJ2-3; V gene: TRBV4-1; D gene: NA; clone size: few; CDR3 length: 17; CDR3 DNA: TGCGCCAGCAGCCAAGTATTTAGGCCTAGCAGTGCAGATACGCAGTATTTT; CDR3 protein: CASSQVFRPSSADTQYF
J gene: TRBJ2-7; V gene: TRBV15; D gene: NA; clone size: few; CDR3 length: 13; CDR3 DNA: TGTGCCACCAGCCGGCTCTTGGGGTACGAGCAGTACTTC; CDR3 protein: CATSRLLGYEQYF
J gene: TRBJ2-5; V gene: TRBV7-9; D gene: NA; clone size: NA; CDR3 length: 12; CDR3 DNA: TGTGCCAGCAGACTTTTGCAAGAGACCCAGTACTTC; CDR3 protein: CASRLLQETQYF
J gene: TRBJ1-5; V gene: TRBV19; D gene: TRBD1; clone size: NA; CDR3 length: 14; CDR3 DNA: TGTGCCAGTAGTCATGACAGGGGCAATCAGCCCCAGCATTTT; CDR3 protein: CASSHDRGNQPQHF
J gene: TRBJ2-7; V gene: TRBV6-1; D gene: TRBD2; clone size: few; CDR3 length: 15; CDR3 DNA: TGTGCCAGCAGTGAATCACTAGCGGGAGCCTACGAGCAGTACTTC; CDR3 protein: CASSESLAGAYEQYF
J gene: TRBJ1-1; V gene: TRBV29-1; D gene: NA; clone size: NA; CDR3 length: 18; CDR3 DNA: TGCAGCGTTGAAGATTGGAAGACAGGAAGATACATGAACACTGAAGCTTTCTTT; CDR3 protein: CSVEDWKTGRYMNTEAFF
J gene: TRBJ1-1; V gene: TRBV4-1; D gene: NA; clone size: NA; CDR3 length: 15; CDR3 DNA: TGCGCCAGCAGCCAAGTAGAGGGGCGGAACACTGAAGCTTTCTTT; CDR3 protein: CASSQVEGRNTEAFF
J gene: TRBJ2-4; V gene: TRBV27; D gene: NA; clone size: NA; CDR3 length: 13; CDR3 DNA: TGTGCCAGCAGTATAAGGGACAAAAACATTCAGTACTTC; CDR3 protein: CASSIRDKNIQYF
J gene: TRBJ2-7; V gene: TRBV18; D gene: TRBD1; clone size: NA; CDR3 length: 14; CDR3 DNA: TGTGCCAGCTCACCACCGACAGGGTTGCGCGAGCAGTACTTC; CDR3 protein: CASSPPTGLREQYF
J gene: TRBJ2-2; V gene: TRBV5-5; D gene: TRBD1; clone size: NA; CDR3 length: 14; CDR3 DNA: TGTGCCAGCAGCTGGGGACAGGGGGCAGGGGAGCTGTTTTTT; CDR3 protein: CASSWGQGAGELFF
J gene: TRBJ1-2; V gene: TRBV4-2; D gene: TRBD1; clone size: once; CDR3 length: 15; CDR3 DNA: TGTGCCAGCAGCGGTACCGGGACAGGGGTGAATGGCTACACCTTC; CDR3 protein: CASSGTGTGVNGYTF
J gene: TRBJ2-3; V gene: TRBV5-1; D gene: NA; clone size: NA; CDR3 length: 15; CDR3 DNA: TGCGCCAGCAGCTTGGCAGGAATTAGCACAGATACGCAGTATTTT; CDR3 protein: CASSLAGISTDTQYF
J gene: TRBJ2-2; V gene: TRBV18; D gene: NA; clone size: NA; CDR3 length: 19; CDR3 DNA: TGTGCCAGCTCACCAAGTCTTGACCTCCGGGACACGAACACCGGGGAGCTGTTTTTT; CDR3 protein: CASSPSLDLRDTNTGELFF
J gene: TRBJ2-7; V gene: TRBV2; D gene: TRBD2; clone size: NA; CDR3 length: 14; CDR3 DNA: TGTGCCAGCATCTTAGCGGGTGCCTCCTACGAGCAGTACTTC; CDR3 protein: CASILAGASYEQYF
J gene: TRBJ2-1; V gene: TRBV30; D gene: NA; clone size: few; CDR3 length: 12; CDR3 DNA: TGTGCCTGGAGCAGAGACGACAATGAGCAGTTCTTC; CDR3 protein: CAWSRDDNEQFF
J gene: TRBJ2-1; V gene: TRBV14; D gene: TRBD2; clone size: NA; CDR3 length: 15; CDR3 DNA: TGTGCCAGCAGCCAAAAGGTCGGGGGGTACTATGAGCAGTTCTTC; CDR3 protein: CASSQKVGGYYEQFF
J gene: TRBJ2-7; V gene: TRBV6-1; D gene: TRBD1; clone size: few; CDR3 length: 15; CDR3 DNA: TGTGCCAGCAGTGAATTTGGGACAGCTACCTACGAGCAGTACTTC; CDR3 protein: CASSEFGTATYEQYF
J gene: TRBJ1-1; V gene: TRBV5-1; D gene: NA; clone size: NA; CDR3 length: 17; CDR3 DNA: TGCGCCAGCAGCTCTCAGCCACTGGGAGGTAAGAACACTGAAGCTTTCTTT; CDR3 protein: CASSSQPLGGKNTEAFF
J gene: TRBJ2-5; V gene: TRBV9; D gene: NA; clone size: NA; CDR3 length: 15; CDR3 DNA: TGTGCCAGCAGCGTGTTTCCCACAGGCTATGGGACCCAGTACTTC; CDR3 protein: CASSVFPTGYGTQYF